Following are 17 T cell receptor beta chains from one sample sequenced in a study of blood T cell repertoires in COVID-19. Generated by immunoSEQ multiplex PCR, the TCRdb table keeps only in-frame clones and is missing some. The table shows approximately 210,000 clones, with about 77% occurring only once. The sample was PBMCs or T cells enriched from blood (not recorded which). The receptors shown here come from a woman between 50 and 59 years old with acute COVID-19.

This clone was counted only a few times. The chain is built from TRBV14 and TRBJ1-1; no reliable D call. The CDR3 has 14 residues. CDR1 and CDR2 from the germline V gene are SGHDN and FVKESK. Trimming took off 0 bases at V and 3 bases at J, with 8 bases between the two ends. CDR3 in amino acids: CASSQDVGHTEAFF. DNA of the CDR3: TGTGCCAGCAGCCAAGATGTTGGCCACACTGAAGCTTTCTTT.

The chain combines TRBV3-1 (or the pseudogene TRBV3-2) with TRBJ2-1; 12 nucleotides match TRBD2. V lost 7 bases, J lost 8 bases, and 9 bases stayed unmatched. CDR1 is LGHDT and CDR2 is YNNKEL in the germline V gene (reference sequence). The CDR3 is 15 residues long. The CDR3 protein is CASTSSGGAGDEQFF. CDR3 sequence (DNA): TGTGCCAGCACTTCTAGCGGGGGGGCCGGCGATGAGCAGTTCTTC.

The gene calls are TRBV27 and TRBJ1-5; 8 bases agree with TRBD1. Germline trimming cut 4 bases from V and 7 bases from J; bases unmatched to any gene: 9. The CDR3 sequence is 15 residues long. Germline assignment: CDR1 MNHEY and CDR2 SMNVEV (reference sequence). CDR3 sequence reads: CASSSDRVNGQPQHF. In nucleotides, the CDR3 is TGTGCCAGCAGTTCGGACAGGGTAAATGGGCAGCCCCAGCATTTT.

The V and J genes are TRBV5-4 and TRBJ1-2, with 9 bases fitting TRBD1. The ends lost 2 bases at V and 5 bases at J; junction bases unmatched: 7. The CDR3 is 15 residues long. Germline CDR1 is SGHNT and CDR2 is YYREEE (reference sequence). CDR3 coding DNA: TGTGCCAGCAGCTTACAGGGGGCGAATCGGTATGGCTACACCTTC. This translates into CASSLQGANRYGYTF.

The V and J genes are TRBV4-1 and TRBJ1-3; D uncertain. The V end was cut by 3 bases, the J end by 0 bases, with 18 bases between. The CDR3 is 18 residues long. Germline CDR1 and CDR2: MGHRA and YSYEKL. CDR3 residues: CASSQGGVRGHSGNTIYF. Written as DNA, the CDR3 is TGCGCCAGCAGCCAGGGCGGGGTGCGGGGTCACTCTGGAAACACCATATATTTT.

The J gene is TRBJ2-5, the V gene TRBV5-5; a weak D match, TRBD2 (6 bases). The CDR3 loop spans 15 amino acids. Trimming took 4 bases from V and 0 from J, leaving 13 bases between them. Germline CDR1 and CDR2: SGHKS and YYEKEE (reference sequence). CDR3 residues: CASSPARDYQETQYF. DNA of the CDR3: TGTGCCAGCAGCCCCGCCCGGGACTACCAAGAGACCCAGTACTTC. The full variable domain, rest sourced from reference TRBV5-5 and TRBJ2-5, is DAGVTQSPTHLIKTRGQQVTLRCSPISGHKSVSWYQQVLGQGPQFIFQYYEKEERGRGNFPDRFSARQFPNYSSELNVNALLLGDSALYLCASSPARDYQETQYFGPGTRLLVL.

The rearrangement links TRBV18 to TRBJ1-5, with 9 bases identical to TRBD1. V trimming: 3 bases; J trimming: 9 bases; junction bases outside the gene matches: 9. The CDR3 is 15 residues long. Germline V lookup: CDR1 KGHSH, CDR2 LQKENI. As DNA, the CDR3 is TGTGCCAGCTCACCCATGGACAGGGGCCTCTCGCCCCAGCATTTT. Protein: CASSPMDRGLSPQHF.

The V and J genes are TRBV4-1 and TRBJ1-1; weak D call: TRBD1 (6 bases). The CDR3 spans 15 residues. Trimming pared 4 bases from V and 4 bases from J, leaving 16 bases between. Per germline, CDR1 MGHRA and CDR2 YSYEKL. Written as DNA, the CDR3 is TGCGCCAGCAGCCGGGATGGGGGGGGCGGCACTGAAGCTTTCTTT. It encodes CASSRDGGGGTEAFF.

This clone was observed a single time. This chain joins TRBV19 and TRBJ2-5; tentatively, D is TRBD2 (6 bases). The V gene's germline CDR1 is LNHDA and CDR2 SQIVND (reference sequence). V lost 9 bases to trimming and J lost 7 bases, with 18 bases between them. The CDR3 is 13 amino acids. CDR3 in DNA: TGTGCCAGCAACAACCGGGGGACGGGGACCCAGTACTTC. It codes for CASNNRGTGTQYF.

This chain uses TRBV10-3 with TRBJ2-3, with 9 bases aligning to TRBD2. Germline V CDR1 and CDR2: ENHRY, SYGVKD. V lost 6 bases, J lost 4 bases, and 17 bases stayed unmatched. CDR3 length: 18 amino acids. CDR3 bases: TGTGCCATCAGCGGGACTAGCAGCCCTCTCTCAGGCGCAGATACGCAGTATTTT. Protein: CAISGTSSPLSGADTQYF.

In its sample, this clone was seen once. This sequence joins TRBV18 and TRBJ1-5; D gene uncertain. The CDR3 is made up of 16 amino acids. Trimming shortened V by 0 bases and J by 2 bases, and 11 bases separated the two germline ends. Germline V gene sequence: CDR1 KGHSH, CDR2 LQKENI. DNA for the CDR3: TGTGCCAGCTCACCACCTTCGGCCCGGGGCAATCAGCCCCAGCATTTT. This codes for CASSPPSARGNQPQHF.

The V and J genes are TRBV6-2 or TRBV6-3 and TRBJ2-3; the D is unclear. Germline V gene lookup returns CDR1 MNHEY and CDR2 SVGEGT. CDR3 size: 12 residues. V shed 3 bases and J shed 10 bases, with 11 bases lying between them. The CDR3: CASSYSLVPQYF. The DNA for the CDR3 is TGTGCCAGCAGTTATAGTTTAGTTCCGCAGTATTTT.

This chain links TRBV7-6 with TRBJ2-1; 11 bases are shared with TRBD2. Germline lookup yields CDR1 SGHVS and CDR2 FNYEAQ. With 4 bases clipped from V and 5 bases from J, the junction kept 4 bases outside the gene matches. The CDR3 spans 15 residues. The CDR3 loop is CASSSSGGLHNEQFF. The CDR3 nucleotides read TGTGCCAGCAGCTCTAGCGGGGGGCTTCACAATGAGCAGTTCTTC.

The chain recombines TRBV19 with TRBJ1-6, with unresolved D. This CDR3 comprises 11 residues. With 9 bases removed from V and 13 bases from J, the gap between germline ends came to 13 bases. CDR1 is LNHDA and CDR2 is SQIVND in the germline V gene (reference sequence). The CDR3 is CASKREGPLHF. The CDR3 DNA reads as TGTGCCAGCAAGCGAGAGGGTCCCCTCCACTTT.

With regard to this clone: The same CDR3 arises from other DNA sequences in this sample as well. This chain connects TRBV29-1 to TRBJ1-2, with 7 positions matching TRBD1. Germline CDR1 SQVTM, CDR2 ANQGSEA. The CDR3 sequence is 11 residues long. J lost 5 bases, V lost 4 bases, and 1 base had no gene match. CDR3 sequence: CSVGDSYGYTF. The DNA for the CDR3 is TGCAGCGTTGGGGACAGTTATGGCTACACCTTC.

The rearrangement joins TRBV7-9 to TRBJ1-1; weak D call: TRBD1 (5 bases). The CDR3 consists of 14 residues. With 1 base removed from V and 4 bases from J, the gap between germline ends came to 10 bases. Germline-derived CDR1 and CDR2 are SEHNR and FQNEAQ (reference sequence). This chain's CDR3 is CASSLVQGTTEAFF. The CDR3 region has the DNA TGTGCCAGCAGCTTAGTTCAGGGCACCACTGAAGCTTTCTTT. The full variable domain, completed using reference TRBV7-9 and TRBJ1-1, is DTGVSQNPRHKITKRGQNVTFRCDPISEHNRLYWYRQTLGQGPEFLTYFQNEAQLEKSRLLSDRFSAERPKGSFSTLEIQRTEQGDSAMYLCASSLVQGTTEAFFGQGTRLTVV.

This clone has only a few counts. The V gene is TRBV20-1, the J gene TRBJ1-5; no firm D call. Germline V gives CDR1 DFQATT, CDR2 SNEGSKA (reference sequence). Deletions cut 7 bases from V and 11 bases from J, with 12 bases between. The CDR3 spans 10 residues. Here the CDR3 DNA reads TGCAGTGTCCACTTCGTGTCCCAGCATTTT. This gives the protein CSVHFVSQHF.